This T cell receptor (beta chain) was obtained from a study of beta chain features in type 1 diabetes. TCRB transcripts that were expressed got sequenced, as all of the isolated RNA had been reverse transcribed. Only in-frame clones appear in the TCRdb table, and some are missing; sequencing was by immunoSEQ multiplex PCR. The repertoire holds about 350,000 clones, with about 19% as singletons. The CDR3 contains 13 residues. Trimming removed 10 bases from V and 2 bases from J; junction bases left unmatched: 7. CDR1 and CDR2 from the germline V gene are MNHNS and SASEGT. One heparinised draw of blood, averaging approximately 110 mL, came from each donor. Purities in excess of 98% were seen in all sorted populations.

This chain connects TRBV6-1 to TRBJ2-7; 8 bases are a match to TRBD1. The sequence was obtained from a woman between 18 and 29 years old in good health. Sequencing input: naive CD4+ T cells from blood. Here the CDR3 reads CAITGGGTYEQYF. The CDR3 DNA follows: TGTGCCATCACAGGGGGAGGAACCTACGAGCAGTACTTC.